A selection of T cell receptor beta chains follows, all from one sample in a study of T cell responses to AZD1222 COVID-19 vaccine. Sequencing used immunoSEQ multiplex PCR; TCRdb keeps in-frame clones, though not all of them. The table includes about 150,000 clones, 87% detected once. The sample was peripheral blood, taken 28 days after the second AZD1222 dose. These receptors came from an adult who received the AZD1222 COVID-19 vaccine. The CDR3 runs from the conserved cysteine through the conserved F or W. The D gene is left open where the match is weak. Clone sizes are given selectively: once, few, many, or a class where the clone is expanded.

TRBD1,NA,TRBJ1-2,13,TRBV7-2,CASSLKGARGYTF,TGTGCCAGCAGCTTAAAGGGGGCGCGAGGCTACACCTTC
TRBD2,NA,TRBJ2-1,19,TRBV9,CASSPAIGTSGGSYNEQFF,TGTGCCAGCAGCCCAGCCATCGGGACTAGCGGGGGCTCCTACAATGAGCAGTTCTTC
TRBD1,NA,TRBJ1-2,15,TRBV4-2,CASSQDRGFLRGYTF,TGTGCCAGCAGCCAAGACAGGGGGTTTCTGCGTGGCTACACCTTC
NA,NA,TRBJ2-7,13,TRBV30,CAWSVRPGYEQYF,TGTGCCTGGAGTGTACGACCTGGCTACGAGCAGTACTTC
TRBD2,NA,TRBJ2-5,16,TRBV28,CASSRPGLAVQETQYF,TGTGCCAGCAGCCGCCCCGGACTAGCGGTCCAAGAGACCCAGTACTTC
NA,NA,TRBJ2-5,13,TRBV2,CASGTGVGETQYF,TGTGCCAGCGGAACGGGAGTTGGGGAGACCCAGTACTTC
TRBD2,NA,TRBJ2-7,16,TRBV4-3,CASSQEAGDHYYEQYF,TGCGCCAGCAGCCAAGAGGCGGGGGATCACTACTACGAGCAGTACTTC
NA,NA,TRBJ1-2,13,TRBV9,CASSVGTNYGYTF,TGTGCCAGCAGCGTGGGTACTAACTATGGCTACACCTTC
TRBD1,once,TRBJ1-1,12,TRBV7-9,CASSPQRQGFFF,TGTGCCAGCAGCCCACAGAGACAGGGTTTTTTCTTT
TRBD1,few,TRBJ1-2,14,TRBV14,CASSQVGQGRGYTF,TGTGCCAGCAGCCAAGTAGGACAGGGTCGTGGCTACACCTTC
TRBD2,NA,TRBJ2-5,16,TRBV2,CASQLGLAGNQETQYF,TGTGCCAGCCAACTGGGACTAGCGGGGAACCAAGAGACCCAGTACTTC
TRBD1,NA,TRBJ2-2,17,TRBV5-1,CASRPPGQVGYAGELFF,TGCGCCAGCAGACCTCCGGGACAGGTTGGCTATGCCGGGGAGCTGTTTTTT
NA,NA,TRBJ2-3,15,TRBV11-3,CASSLGGDFTDTQYF,TGTGCCAGCAGCTTAGGCGGGGACTTCACAGATACGCAGTATTTT
NA,NA,TRBJ2-1,13,TRBV6-6,CASRPPTSNEQFF,TGTGCCAGCAGGCCGCCCACGTCCAATGAGCAGTTCTTC
NA,NA,TRBJ2-1,12,TRBV9,CASSLGGGEQFF,TGTGCCAGCAGCCTAGGGGGGGGTGAGCAGTTCTTC
TRBD2,NA,TRBJ2-7,14,TRBV18,CASSRAGGSYEQYF,TGTGCCAGCTCCCGTGCGGGAGGATCCTACGAGCAGTACTTC
TRBD1,NA,TRBJ1-1,15,TRBV28,CASSKPGQGRTEAFF,TGTGCCAGCAGTAAACCGGGACAGGGGCGGACTGAAGCTTTCTTT
NA,NA,TRBJ2-2,19,TRBV5-5,CASSRHDSIPIPNTGELFF,TGTGCCAGCAGCCGTCACGACAGCATACCCATTCCGAACACCGGGGAGCTGTTTTTT
NA,NA,TRBJ2-5,14,TRBV6-5,CASSPVGLGETQYF,TGTGCCAGCAGTCCCGTAGGGCTGGGGGAGACCCAGTACTTC
NA,NA,TRBJ2-3,15,TRBV11-2,CASSLDRGRTDTQYF,TGTGCCAGCAGCTTAGATCGGGGCCGCACAGATACGCAGTATTTT
NA,NA,TRBJ2-3,18,TRBV6-1,CASSARRDGRRVTDTQYF,TGTGCCAGCAGTGCCCGTCGGGACGGAAGAAGGGTAACAGATACGCAGTATTTT
NA,NA,TRBJ2-2,12,TRBV10-3,CAISTGTGELFF,TGTGCCATCAGTACAGGGACCGGGGAGCTGTTTTTT
NA,NA,TRBJ2-7,12,TRBV29-1,CSALSDGYEQYF,TGCAGCGCCCTATCGGACGGCTACGAGCAGTACTTC
NA,NA,TRBJ1-6,13,TRBV7-2,CASSLALGSPLHF,TGTGCCAGCAGCTTAGCGCTCGGTTCACCCCTCCACTTT
TRBD1,NA,TRBJ2-5,14,TRBV7-9,CASSPRTGQETQYF,TGTGCCAGCAGCCCCCGGACAGGCCAAGAGACCCAGTACTTC
NA,NA,TRBJ2-5,11,TRBV20-1,CSASLQETQYF,TGCAGTGCTAGCCTCCAAGAGACCCAGTACTTC
NA,NA,TRBJ1-1,14,TRBV20-1,CSASTTPGNTEAFF,TGCAGTGCTAGTACTACACCGGGGAACACTGAAGCTTTCTTT
TRBD2,NA,TRBJ2-5,18,TRBV18,CASSPGLRLAGLQETQYF,TGTGCCAGCTCACCGGGACTAAGACTAGCGGGACTACAAGAGACCCAGTACTTC
NA,NA,TRBJ1-6,16,TRBV2,CASGRDSNSYNSPLHF,TGTGCCAGCGGCCGGGACTCAAACTCCTATAATTCACCCCTCCACTTT
NA,NA,TRBJ1-1,16,TRBV19,CASLPADARWNTEAFF,TGTGCCAGTCTGCCGGCGGACGCTCGGTGGAACACTGAAGCTTTCTTT
NA,once,TRBJ1-2,12,TRBV6-5,CASRTENYGYTF,TGTGCCAGTAGGACAGAAAACTATGGCTACACCTTC
NA,NA,TRBJ2-1,11,TRBV7-2,CASSTPNEQFF,TGTGCCAGCAGCACGCCCAATGAGCAGTTCTTC